The clone carrying this TCR beta chain was seen only a few times. Unique molecular identifiers had been added to the TCR beta cDNA libraries. TCRdb processed the PCR reads anew with MiXCR; each CDR3 protein has one entry. The table lists about 570,000 distinct CDR3 sequences, under 40% of them singletons. The source of the sample is a study of post-analysis software for immune sequencing data. The sample consisted of blood. This clonotype was obtained from a girl between 2 and 17 years old with multiple sclerosis.

In DNA form, the CDR3 reads TGTGCCAGCAATCGCCAGCGGGGAATAGATACGCAGTATTTT. Encoded protein: CASNRQRGIDTQYF. The chain employs TRBV12-3 or TRBV12-4 and TRBJ2-3; TRBD2 matches 7 bases. After removal of 7 bases from V and 5 bases from J, the junction contained 9 bases not matched to a gene. The CDR3 runs 14 residues.